This T cell receptor (beta chain) was obtained from a study of blood T cell repertoires in COVID-19. Background on the study: From T cells, B-cell-depleted T cells, or PBMCs came the material, which was cDNA or gDNA.

Participant age was about 18 to 89 years, and participants resided in roughly 25 US areas. The method was immunoSEQ multiplex PCR; TCRdb's version includes in-frame clones alone and lacks a portion of them. The sample lists 130,000 to 150,000 clones, around 83% occurring once. The receptor comes from a woman aged 50 to 60 who had been exposed to COVID-19. Material: PBMCs or T cells enriched from blood (not recorded which).

Written as DNA, the CDR3 is TGTGCCAGCAGCCAAGATCGCGGGGGGGCAGATACGCAGTATTTT. It codes for CASSQDRGGADTQYF. The rearrangement joins TRBV4-2 to TRBJ2-3; 9 nucleotides line up with TRBD2. This CDR3 region has 15 residues. V dropped 0 bases and J dropped 4; count of bases not matched to a gene: 2. Germline loops: CDR1 LGHNA, CDR2 YNFKEQ.